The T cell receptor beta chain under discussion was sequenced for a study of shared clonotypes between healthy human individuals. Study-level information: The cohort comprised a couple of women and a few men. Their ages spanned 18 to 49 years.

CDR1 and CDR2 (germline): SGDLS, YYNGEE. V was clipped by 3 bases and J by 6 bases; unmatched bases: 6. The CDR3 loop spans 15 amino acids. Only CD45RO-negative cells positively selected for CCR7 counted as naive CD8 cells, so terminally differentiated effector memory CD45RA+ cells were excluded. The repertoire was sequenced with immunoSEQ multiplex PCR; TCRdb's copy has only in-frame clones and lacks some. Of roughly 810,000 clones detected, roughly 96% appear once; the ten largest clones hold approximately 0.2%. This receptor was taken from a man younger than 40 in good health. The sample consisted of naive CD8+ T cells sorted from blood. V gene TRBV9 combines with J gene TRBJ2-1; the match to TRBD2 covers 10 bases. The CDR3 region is CASSDLRTSGNEQFF. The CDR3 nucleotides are TGTGCCAGCAGCGACCTCCGGACTAGCGGCAATGAGCAGTTCTTC.